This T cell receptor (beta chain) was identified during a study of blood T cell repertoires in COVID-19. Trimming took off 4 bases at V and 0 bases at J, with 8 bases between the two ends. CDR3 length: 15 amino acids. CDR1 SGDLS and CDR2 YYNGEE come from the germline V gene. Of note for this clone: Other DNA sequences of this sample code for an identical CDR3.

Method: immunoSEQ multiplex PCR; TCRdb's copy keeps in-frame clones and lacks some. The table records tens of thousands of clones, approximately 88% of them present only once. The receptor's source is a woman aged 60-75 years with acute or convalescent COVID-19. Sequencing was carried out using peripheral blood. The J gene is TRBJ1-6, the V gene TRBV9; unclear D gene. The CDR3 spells CASSPPGSYNSPLHF. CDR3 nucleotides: TGTGCCAGCAGCCCCCCGGGCTCCTATAATTCACCCCTCCACTTT.